These 12 T cell receptor beta chains share one sample of origin, sequenced in a study of shared clonotypes between healthy human individuals. Some clones are missing from TCRdb's copy, which holds only in-frame ones; the method was immunoSEQ multiplex PCR. The top ten hold approximately 0.9% of the sample, which has about 1.1 million clones, about 72% seen once. The sequenced sample was memory CD4+ T cells from PBMCs. Subset given: CD45RA-negative fraction. The receptors derive from a man aged 18 to 29 in good health. Some clones in this sample may be carry-over from other donors' samples.

This clone has only a few counts. Other DNA sequences in the same sample also yield this CDR3. The genes are TRBV28 and TRBJ2-2; the D gene could be TRBD1 or TRBD2 (5 bases each). The CDR3 spans 13 residues. V was trimmed by 6 bases and J by 4 bases, leaving 9 bases between them. Germline-derived CDR1 and CDR2 are MDHEN and SYDVKM. This CDR3 is CASRRGGTGELFF. Here the CDR3 DNA reads TGTGCCAGCAGGAGGGGTGGCACCGGGGAGCTGTTTTTT.

The chain uses TRBV11-1 and TRBJ2-1; 14 positions agree with TRBD2. Germline CDR1 and CDR2: SGHAT and FQDESV (reference sequence). This CDR3 region has 15 residues. V shed 3 bases and J 9 bases; nucleotides not matched to a gene: 4. The CDR3, as DNA: TGTGCCAGCAGCTTGGGACTAGCGGGAGCAGGTGAGCAGTTCTTC. Its translation: CASSLGLAGAGEQFF.

This sequence joins TRBV7-9 and TRBJ2-7; D uncertain. The V gene's germline CDR1 is SEHNR and CDR2 FQNEAQ (reference sequence). The CDR3 sequence is 12 residues long. Between the trimmed V and J ends, which lost 4 bases and 3 bases, there was a span of 7 bases. The CDR3 nucleotides read TGTGCCAGCAGCTACGCCCTCTACGAGCAGTACTTC. As protein: CASSYALYEQYF.

The chain uses TRBV28 and TRBJ2-7; possibly TRBD1 for D (6 bases). V lost 8 bases and J 2 bases, leaving 16 bases between the germline ends. CDR3 length: 14 residues. Germline V gene lookup returns CDR1 MDHEN and CDR2 SYDVKM. CDR3 protein: CASRNLDRTYEQYF. The CDR3 nucleotides read TGTGCCAGCCGAAACCTTGACAGGACCTACGAGCAGTACTTC.

This clone appeared many times. The same CDR3 also results from other DNA sequences found in this sample. V gene TRBV2 combines with J gene TRBJ2-7, with TRBD1 as a possible D gene (6 bases). This CDR3 is 12 amino acids long. The V end lost 6 bases, the J end lost 2 bases, and 8 bases lay between the germline ends. CDR1 SNHLY and CDR2 FYNNEI come from the germline V gene. The CDR3 region is CASRDRAYEQYF. In DNA, the CDR3 is TGTGCCAGCAGGGACAGAGCCTACGAGCAGTACTTC.

This clone was counted a single time. The rearrangement joins TRBV7-8 to TRBJ1-6; no definite D call. V was shortened by 1 base and J by 10 bases, with 11 bases between the two germline ends. Germline CDR1 and CDR2: SGHVS and FQNEAQ. This CDR3 spans 14 amino acids. The CDR3 loop reads CASSLVPRQSPLHF. CDR3 nucleotides: TGTGCCAGCAGCTTAGTTCCTCGCCAGTCACCCCTCCACTTT.

This clone came up a few times. This chain links TRBV5-6 with TRBJ1-1; D call uncertain. The V gene's germline CDR1 is SGHDT and CDR2 YYEEEE. The CDR3 loop spans 14 amino acids. Trimming removed 1 base at V and 1 base at J, with 8 bases between. CDR3 loop: CASSLIGENTEAFF. CDR3 in DNA: TGTGCCAGCAGCTTGATTGGGGAGAACACTGAAGCTTTCTTT.

This chain connects TRBV6-1 to TRBJ2-5; D perhaps matches TRBD1 (6 bases). TRBJ2-7 matches the DNA end more closely, so the J call is doubtful. CDR1 is MNHNS and CDR2 is SASEGT in the germline V gene. CDR3 length: 14 amino acids. CDR3 sequence: CASSTQGQSYEQYF. CDR3 sequence (DNA): TGTGCCAGCAGTACCCAAGGACAGTCCTACGAGCAGTACTTC.

The chain couples TRBV30 to TRBJ2-7; D may be TRBD2 (7 bases). Germline V lookup: CDR1 GTSNPN, CDR2 SVGIG (reference sequence). V gave up 4 bases and J gave up 3 bases, with 19 bases separating them. The CDR3 runs to 15 residues. This chain's CDR3 is CAWKGGKDSYYEQYF. The CDR3, as DNA: TGTGCCTGGAAGGGGGGGAAGGACAGCTACTACGAGCAGTACTTC.

The chain carries TRBV7-3 and TRBJ2-6, with a tentative D call TRBD1 (6 bases). CDR3 length: 15 amino acids. Germline V gene data show CDR1 as SGHTA and CDR2 as FQGTGA. V was pared by 5 bases and J by 11 bases, with 19 bases between. DNA for the CDR3: TGTGCCAGCAGCACTTCGCACAGGGATCCTGACGTCCTGACTTTC. This sequence encodes CASSTSHRDPDVLTF.

The chain couples TRBV18 to TRBJ2-1, with D tentatively TRBD2 (5 bases). V lost 0 bases, J lost 6 bases, and 15 bases lay in between. Germline CDR1 reads KGHSH; CDR2 reads LQKENI. The CDR3 loop spans 16 amino acids. This CDR3 reads CASSPPGARVGNEQFF. As DNA, the CDR3 is TGTGCCAGCTCACCACCGGGAGCACGGGTGGGCAATGAGCAGTTCTTC.

The gene calls are TRBV14 and TRBJ2-5, with TRBD1 matching over 8 bases. Per the germline V gene, CDR1 is SGHDN and CDR2 is FVKESK. Trimming removed 1 base from V and 0 bases from J; junction bases left unmatched: 4. The CDR3 has 16 residues. The CDR3 loop reads CASSQGTGRYQETQYF. In DNA, the CDR3 is TGTGCCAGCAGCCAAGGGACAGGGAGGTACCAAGAGACCCAGTACTTC.